This is a list of T cell receptor beta chains from one sample in a study of blood T cell repertoires in COVID-19. TCRdb keeps only in-frame clones here, not all; method: immunoSEQ multiplex PCR. The sample carries fewer than 250,000 clones, 83% recorded once. Sequencing input: peripheral blood. These TCRs come from a woman between 50 and 59 years old with acute or convalescent COVID-19. Both conserved end residues are part of each CDR3. Each record gives: J gene, D gene, clone size, V gene, CDR3 DNA, CDR3 protein. A D gene is named only where the DNA matches it firmly. Clone size is stated in some rows and not others, as once, few, many or a class when expanded.

TRBJ1-1	.	.	TRBV11-2	TGTGCCAGCAGCTTTATGAGGGGGAGAAGCAACACTGAAGCTTTCTTT	CASSFMRGRSNTEAFF
TRBJ1-1	.	.	TRBV7-9	TGTGCCAGCAGCTTAAGAGGGACTGAAGCTTTCTTT	CASSLRGTEAFF
TRBJ1-5	.	.	TRBV5-1	TGCGCCAGCAGCTTCGCAGAGGATCAGCCCCAGCATTTT	CASSFAEDQPQHF
TRBJ2-1	.	.	TRBV7-2	TGTGCCAGCAGAAGCCCTACTAGCTATAATGAGCAGTTCTTC	CASRSPTSYNEQFF
TRBJ2-3	TRBD2	.	TRBV19	TGTGCCAGTAGTATAGCTAGCGGGAGGGCCGAAGATACGCAGTATTTT	CASSIASGRAEDTQYF
TRBJ2-4	TRBD2	.	TRBV28	TGTGCCAGCAGTTTCGGGGGGGCGGGCAAAAACATTCAGTACTTC	CASSFGGAGKNIQYF
TRBJ1-2	.	.	TRBV2	TGTGCCAGCACCATGGGGGGAACCGGTGGCTACACCTTC	CASTMGGTGGYTF
TRBJ2-5	TRBD2	.	TRBV29-1	TGCAGCGTTGATAGCGGGGAGACCCAGTACTTC	CSVDSGETQYF
TRBJ2-3	TRBD2	.	TRBV7-2	TGTGCCAGCAGCCAACTAGCGGGAGAGATAGATACGCAGTATTTT	CASSQLAGEIDTQYF
TRBJ2-4	TRBD2	.	TRBV3-1/TRBV3-2	TGTGCCAGGGGGGGGTGTAGAGAAGGCACATTAATCCCTAAAAACATTCAGTACTTC	CARGGCREGTLIPKNIQYF
TRBJ2-3	TRBD2	.	TRBV5-1	TGCGCCAGCAGCCAGGGGACTAGCGGGGTCACAGATACGCAGTATTTT	CASSQGTSGVTDTQYF
TRBJ2-1	.	once	TRBV18	TGTGCCAGCTCATCAGAGCCTAGGGGTAGATCTGCTGAGCAGTTCTTC	CASSSEPRGRSAEQFF
TRBJ2-3	TRBD2	.	TRBV7-3	TGTGCCAGCTCTAGCGGGGGGTCAGATACGCAGTATTTT	CASSSGGSDTQYF
TRBJ2-2	TRBD2	.	TRBV11-2	TGTGCCAGCAGCCCCCGTGGGCTAGCGGGAGTTGCGGACACCGGGGAGCTGTTTTTT	CASSPRGLAGVADTGELFF
TRBJ2-2	TRBD2	.	TRBV7-6	TGTGCCAGCAGCAGGACTAGCGGGAGTCTCGGGGAGCTGTTTTTT	CASSRTSGSLGELFF
TRBJ1-5	.	.	TRBV6-4	TGTGCCAGCCGTAGAGAACGTCAGCCCCAGCATTTT	CASRRERQPQHF
TRBJ1-2	.	.	TRBV24-1	TGTGCCACCGGGCAGGGTTCCCCCTATGGCTACACCTTC	CATGQGSPYGYTF
TRBJ2-1	.	once	TRBV1	TGCACCAGACCGTCGACTAGCGGGAGGGCTAGCAATGAGCAGTTCTTC	CTRPSTSGRASNEQFF
TRBJ2-1	TRBD2	.	TRBV5-1	TGCGCCAGCAGCGTGGGGACTAGCGGGAAAGATGAGCAGTTCTTC	CASSVGTSGKDEQFF
TRBJ2-7	TRBD1	.	TRBV7-9	TGTGCCAGCTCGCGGGACAGGGCAAGCGAGCAGTACTTC	CASSRDRASEQYF
TRBJ2-7	TRBD1	.	TRBV24-1	TGTGCCACCAGTGGGGCACAGGGGTACGAGCAGTACTTC	CATSGAQGYEQYF
TRBJ1-5	TRBD1	.	TRBV18	TGTGCCAGCTCACCCGTCGGTCAGGGGGCTCGGCAGCCCCAGCATTTT	CASSPVGQGARQPQHF
TRBJ1-1	.	.	TRBV5-4	TGTGCCAGCAGCTTGGCCGGGGAAGGGACTGAAGCTTTCTTT	CASSLAGEGTEAFF